The 11 T cell receptor beta chains below were found in one sample sequenced in a study of blood T cell repertoires in COVID-19. Produced via immunoSEQ multiplex PCR; TCRdb's table is partial and in-frame only. Found here are 200,000 to 300,000 clones, approximately 84% of them singletons; the top ten hold about 3.3%. Sequencing input: PBMCs or T cells enriched from blood (not recorded which). All receptors come from a woman aged 40 to 50 with acute COVID-19.

J is TRBJ1-2 and V is TRBV7-9, with TRBD1 matching over 7 bases. The CDR3 covers 13 residues. The germline gives CDR1 SEHNR, CDR2 FQNEAQ (reference sequence). V lost 1 base, J lost 5 bases, and 1 base stayed unmatched. Here the CDR3 DNA reads TGTGCCAGCAGCTTAGAACAGGGGTATGGCTACACCTTC. Translated: CASSLEQGYGYTF. The full variable domain, completed using reference TRBV7-9 and TRBJ1-2, is DTGVSQNPRHKITKRGQNVTFRCDPISEHNRLYWYRQTLGQGPEFLTYFQNEAQLEKSRLLSDRFSAERPKGSFSTLEIQRTEQGDSAMYLCASSLEQGYGYTFGSGTRLTVV.

The J gene is TRBJ2-4, the V gene TRBV5-1; D possibly corresponds to TRBD1 (6 bases). Trimming cost V 4 bases and J 9 bases, with 17 bases left between them. Germline values: CDR1 SGHRS, CDR2 YFSETQ. The CDR3 contains 14 residues. The CDR3 nucleotides read TGCGCCAGCAGCCCGCGACAGGACGGGGCCATTCAGTACTTC. Translating it yields CASSPRQDGAIQYF.

This chain's CDR3 is CATAFSEMQNLYGYTF. As DNA, the CDR3 is TGTGCCACAGCGTTCAGTGAAATGCAAAACCTTTATGGCTACACCTTC. This chain uses TRBV10-3 with TRBJ1-2; D is unclear. V lost 10 bases, J lost 5 bases, and 26 bases lay in between. Looked up from germline, CDR1 is ENHRY and CDR2 is SYGVKD. The CDR3 sequence is 16 residues long.

This rearrangement joins TRBV3-1 (or the pseudogene TRBV3-2) to TRBJ2-1; 14 positions agree with TRBD2. The germline V gene encodes CDR1 LGHDT and CDR2 YNNKEL (reference sequence). The CDR3 is 19 amino acids. The V and J ends lost 2 bases and 3 bases, in that order; junction bases with no gene match: 9. CDR3 coding DNA: TGTGCCAGCAGCCAACTCCCGGGACTAGCGGGAGTAAACTACAATGAGCAGTTCTTC. It is translated as CASSQLPGLAGVNYNEQFF.

The V gene is TRBV6-5, the J gene TRBJ1-1, with D perhaps matching TRBD1 (5 bases). The CDR3 is 15 residues long. The ends were cut back, 7 bases at V and 0 bases at J, with 15 bases in the middle. From germline, CDR1 is MNHEY and CDR2 SVGAGI. The CDR3 loop is CASMGEDNMNTEAFF. DNA of the CDR3: TGTGCCAGCATGGGGGAGGACAACATGAACACTGAAGCTTTCTTT.

The rearrangement joins TRBV2 to TRBJ2-1, with D hard to call. CDR1 SNHLY and CDR2 FYNNEI come from the germline V gene. The CDR3 has 16 residues. V dropped 6 bases and J dropped 6 bases, with 21 bases sitting between them. This chain's CDR3 is CASSLIEAASGNEQFF. The CDR3 DNA follows: TGTGCCAGCAGCTTAATAGAAGCCGCCTCGGGCAATGAGCAGTTCTTC. The variable domain in full, completed from reference TRBV2 and TRBJ2-1, reads EPEVTQTPSHQVTQMGQEVILRCVPISNHLYFYWYRQILGQKVEFLVSFYNNEISEKSEIFDDQFSVERPDGSNFTLKIRSTKLEDSAMYFCASSLIEAASGNEQFFGPGTRLTVL.

J is TRBJ2-7 and V is TRBV6-5, with 8 bases identical to TRBD2. V trimming: 0 bases; J trimming: 5 bases; junction bases outside the gene matches: 6. The CDR3 is 15 residues long. CDR1 is MNHEY and CDR2 is SVGAGI in the germline V gene. CDR3 sequence: CASSYSRGARNEQYF. The CDR3 DNA reads TGTGCCAGCAGTTACTCGCGGGGGGCGAGGAACGAGCAGTACTTC.

This chain links TRBV5-6 with TRBJ1-3, with a possible D match to TRBD1 (6 bases). Germline V gene lookup returns CDR1 SGHDT and CDR2 YYEEEE. CDR3 length equals 15 residues. V lost 5 bases and J 3 bases, leaving 15 bases between the germline ends. The CDR3 nucleotides are TGTGCCAGCAGGTTACCAGGGGATAATGGAAACACCATATATTTT. Protein: CASRLPGDNGNTIYF.

The chain uses TRBV10-2 and TRBJ1-1, with D perhaps matching TRBD1 (6 bases). The V and J ends lost 10 bases and 1 base respectively, with 25 bases between them. CDR1 WSHSY and CDR2 SAAADI come from the germline V gene. There are 17 residues in the CDR3. CDR3 sequence reads: CATLGPTGGRRNTEAFF. The CDR3 coding sequence is TGCGCCACCCTAGGACCGACGGGGGGCCGTAGGAACACTGAAGCTTTCTTT.

V is TRBV21-1 and J is TRBJ2-1; TRBD2, the D gene given by the table, was not confirmed from the DNA. TRBV21-1 is deemed a pseudogene. The CDR3 sequence is 21 residues long. DNA of the CDR3: TGTGCCAGCAGCAAAGATAACGTGCCCCCGAGCGGGAAGAGCTCCTACAATGAGCAGTTCTTC. Translated: CASSKDNVPPSGKSSYNEQFF.

This sequence joins TRBV9 and TRBJ2-1; 12 bases are shared with TRBD1. The ends lost 3 bases at V and 7 bases at J; junction bases unmatched: 8. Per the germline V gene, CDR1 is SGDLS and CDR2 is YYNGEE. This CDR3 has 16 amino acids. CDR3 DNA: TGTGCCAGCAGCGGACCCGGGACAGGGGGCTTGAATGAGCAGTTCTTC. Translation: CASSGPGTGGLNEQFF.